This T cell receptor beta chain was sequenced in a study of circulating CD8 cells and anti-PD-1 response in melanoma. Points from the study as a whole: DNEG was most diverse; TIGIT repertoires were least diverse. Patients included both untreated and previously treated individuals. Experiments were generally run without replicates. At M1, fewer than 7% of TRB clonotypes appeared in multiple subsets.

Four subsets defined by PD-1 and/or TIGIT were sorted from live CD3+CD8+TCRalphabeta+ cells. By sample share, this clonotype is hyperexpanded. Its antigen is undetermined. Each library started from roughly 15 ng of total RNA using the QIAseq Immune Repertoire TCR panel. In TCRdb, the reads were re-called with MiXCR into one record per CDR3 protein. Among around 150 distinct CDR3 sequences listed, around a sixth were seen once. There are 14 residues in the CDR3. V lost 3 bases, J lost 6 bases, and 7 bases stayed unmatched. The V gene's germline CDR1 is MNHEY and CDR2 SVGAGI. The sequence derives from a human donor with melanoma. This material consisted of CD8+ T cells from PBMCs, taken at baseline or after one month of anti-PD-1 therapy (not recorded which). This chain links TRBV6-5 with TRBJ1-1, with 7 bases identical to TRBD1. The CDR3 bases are TGTGCCAGCAGTTATGGGGGACAGAGGGCTGAAGCTTTCTTT. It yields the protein CASSYGGQRAEAFF.